This T cell receptor (beta chain) is from a study of T cells in women clearing cervical HPV infection. General study results and limits: CIN3+ cases had significantly higher TCR richness than controls; evenness did not differ.

Regarding this clone: Its antigen is not known. The CDR3 end falls 3 residues outside the read, so it is completed with the germline J gene.

TCRdb's table, derived via immunoSEQ multiplex PCR, lists solely in-frame clones and lacks some. Found here are 25,000 to 30,000 clones; the top ten clones hold 15% to 20%. This CDR3 has 15 residues. CDR1 is SGHRS, CDR2 YFSETQ, per germline. The sequenced material came from blood buffy coat. The clonotype was recovered from a woman aged 18 to 75 with a cervical HPV16 infection that either progressed to CIN3+ or cleared (not recorded which). The V and J genes are TRBV5-1 and TRBJ2-3; a weak D match, TRBD2 (5 bases). The part of the CDR3 DNA that was read is TGCGCCAGCAGCTCCCCGGGTAGCGCCCAAGAGACG. Translating gives CASSSPGSAQET. The whole CDR3 sequence is CASSSPGSAQETQYF.